The 21 T cell receptor beta chains presented below share a single source sample, sequenced in a study of blood T cell repertoires in COVID-19. Sequencing was performed with immunoSEQ multiplex PCR; in TCRdb, only in-frame clones are kept and a portion is missing. The sample lists about 80,000 clones; about four fifths were seen once. Sequencing was carried out using peripheral blood. The source of these receptors is a woman between 65 and 79 years old with acute or convalescent COVID-19.

The chain has TRBV4-2 and TRBJ1-5; D is possibly TRBD1 (6 bases). V was shortened by 0 bases and J by 3 bases, with 12 bases between the two germline ends. This CDR3 is 16 amino acids long. Germline lookup yields CDR1 LGHNA and CDR2 YNFKEQ. In DNA, the CDR3 is TGTGCCAGCAGCCAAGATACCGGACAGTTCAATCAGCCCCAGCATTTT. It translates to CASSQDTGQFNQPQHF.

The chain joins TRBV5-1 to TRBJ2-1; 9 bases are a match to TRBD2. The CDR3 runs 15 residues. Germline V gene data show CDR1 as SGHRS and CDR2 as YFSETQ. V lost 4 bases and J lost 6; bases outside the gene matches: 8. The CDR3 DNA reads as TGCGCCAGCAGCGAATCTAGCGGGGTAGGCAATGAGCAGTTCTTC. Translating gives CASSESSGVGNEQFF. The full variable domain, rest sourced from reference TRBV5-1 and TRBJ2-1, is KAGVTQTPRYLIKTRGQQVTLSCSPISGHRSVSWYQQTPGQGLQFLFEYFSETQRNKGNFPGRFSGRQFSNSRSEMNVSTLELGDSALYLCASSESSGVGNEQFFGPGTRLTVL.

CDR3 loop: CASSQDSVAPNSPLHF. Written as DNA, the CDR3 is TGCGCCAGCAGCCAAGATTCGGTTGCCCCAAATTCACCCCTCCACTTT. The V and J genes are TRBV4-1 and TRBJ1-6; D is undetermined. Germline loops: CDR1 MGHRA, CDR2 YSYEKL. The V gene lost 0 bases and the J gene lost 7 bases, with 13 bases spanning the gap. This CDR3 comprises 16 residues.

V is TRBV5-1 and J is TRBJ1-5; D is uncertain. The V end was cut by 0 bases, the J end by 6 bases, with 7 bases between. The length of the CDR3 is 13 residues. In germline, CDR1 is SGHRS, CDR2 YFSETQ. The CDR3 region is CASSLDGVQPQHF. In DNA, the CDR3 is TGCGCCAGCAGCTTGGACGGGGTTCAGCCCCAGCATTTT.

The chain is built from TRBV27 and TRBJ2-2; D is unresolved. The V end lost 6 bases, the J end lost 2 bases, and 4 bases lay between the germline ends. Germline V gene sequence: CDR1 MNHEY, CDR2 SMNVEV (reference sequence). The CDR3 extends over 12 amino acids. DNA for the CDR3: TGTGCCAGCAGGAGAAACACCGGGGAGCTGTTTTTT. The encoded protein is CASRRNTGELFF.

V and J are TRBV7-3 and TRBJ1-2, with D hard to call. In germline, CDR1 is SGHTA, CDR2 FQGTGA. Trimming removed 5 bases from V and 4 bases from J, with 11 bases in between. The CDR3 is 13 amino acids. The CDR3 region has the DNA TGTGCCAGCAGCCCCGACGGGTCCTATGGCTACACCTTC. Its translation is CASSPDGSYGYTF. The full variable domain, in which reference TRBV7-3 and TRBJ1-2 provide the parts outside the CDR3, is GAGVSQTPSNKVTEKGKYVELRCDPISGHTALYWYRQSLGQGPEFLIYFQGTGAADDSGLPNDRFFAVRPEGSVSTLKIQRTERGDSAVYLCASSPDGSYGYTFGSGTRLTVV.

This clone was detected only a few times. V usage is TRBV25-1 and J usage is TRBJ2-7, with 7 bases identical to TRBD1. Germline CDR1 reads MGHDK; CDR2 reads SYGVNS. This CDR3 has 13 amino acids. V lost 8 bases to trimming and J lost 7 bases; unmatched junction nucleotides: 11. CDR3 sequence: CASSLTGPEEQYF. CDR3 nucleotide sequence: TGTGCCAGCTCCTTGACAGGGCCAGAGGAGCAGTACTTC.

The chain joins TRBV6-5 to TRBJ2-2; D unclear. The germline V and J ends were trimmed by 4 bases and 6 bases, with 9 bases remaining between them. The CDR3 has 13 amino acids. Germline lookup yields CDR1 MNHEY and CDR2 SVGAGI. CDR3 amino acids: CASSSLFSGELFF. The CDR3 DNA follows: TGTGCCAGCAGTTCTCTTTTCTCCGGGGAGCTGTTTTTT.

The chain joins TRBV5-1 to TRBJ1-2; TRBD1 agrees at 7 bases. The CDR3 length is 14 residues. V dropped 0 bases and J dropped 10; count of bases not matched to a gene: 9. Germline CDR1 and CDR2: SGHRS and YFSETQ. CDR3 coding DNA: TGCGCCAGCAGCTTGGAGACAGGGAGGAGTGACTACACCTTC. Translation: CASSLETGRSDYTF.

This clone was counted once. The chain combines TRBV19 with TRBJ2-2, with D unresolved. The CDR3 loop spans 13 amino acids. The germline gives CDR1 LNHDA, CDR2 SQIVND (reference sequence). The V end lost 0 bases, the J end lost 10 bases, and 9 bases lay between the germline ends. For the CDR3, the DNA is TGTGCCAGTAGTATAGACAGTTATGCGGAGCTGTTTTTT. Protein sequence: CASSIDSYAELFF.

This clone was recorded once. This sequence joins TRBV3-1 (or the pseudogene TRBV3-2) and TRBJ2-3; the D is unclear. V was clipped by 0 bases and J by 6 bases, with 10 bases between them. From germline, CDR1 is LGHDT and CDR2 YNNKEL (reference sequence). The CDR3 spans 14 residues. CDR3 nucleotides: TGTGCCAGCAGCCAAGAACCTTACTCCGATACGCAGTATTTT. This encodes CASSQEPYSDTQYF.

CDR3 coding DNA: TGTGCCAGCAGCCCGCAGGCAGGGGGCAATCAGCCCCAGCATTTT. As protein: CASSPQAGGNQPQHF. The rearrangement links TRBV7-2 to TRBJ1-5; possibly TRBD1 for D (6 bases). Germline CDR1 and CDR2: SGHTA and FQGNSA. Trimming pared 5 bases from V and 2 bases from J, leaving 13 bases between. CDR3 length: 15 residues.

The rearrangement uses TRBV9 and TRBJ2-1, with no clear D. V was trimmed by 0 bases and J by 0 bases, leaving 16 bases between them. CDR3 length: 18 amino acids. Germline loops: CDR1 SGDLS, CDR2 YYNGEE. CDR3 coding DNA: TGTGCCAGCAGCGTAGGGAGTGGCGTAGGAAGCTCCTACAATGAGCAGTTCTTC. Translated, it gives CASSVGSGVGSSYNEQFF.

The chain is built from TRBV29-1 and TRBJ2-1; TRBD2 matches 13 bases. This CDR3 region has 14 residues. Germline CDR1 SQVTM, CDR2 ANQGSEA. V trimming: 7 bases; J trimming: 9 bases; junction bases outside the gene matches: 9. This CDR3 reads CSARGLAGVGEQFF. CDR3 DNA: TGCAGCGCGAGAGGACTAGCGGGAGTGGGTGAGCAGTTCTTC.

The V and J genes are TRBV5-1 and TRBJ1-2; the D is unclear. The CDR3 length is 14 residues. CDR1 is SGHRS and CDR2 is YFSETQ in the germline V gene. The V end lost 3 bases, the J end lost 6 bases, and 15 bases lay between the germline ends. In DNA form, the CDR3 reads TGCGCCAGCAGCTGGCAAGAGGGAGAAGATGGCTACACCTTC. Its translation: CASSWQEGEDGYTF.

V usage is TRBV27 and J usage is TRBJ1-3, with D possibly being TRBD1 (5 bases). V gave up 5 bases and J gave up 2 bases, with 16 bases separating them. CDR1 and CDR2 (germline): MNHEY, SMNVEV (reference sequence). This CDR3 region has 16 residues. CDR3 bases: TGTGCCAGCAGTGGACTTGGGGGGGGAGCTGGAAACACCATATATTTT. It codes for CASSGLGGGAGNTIYF.

The DNA of the CDR3 is TGTGCCAGCTCACCGGGACAGGGGGAAGAGACCCAGTACTTC. This codes for CASSPGQGEETQYF. This rearrangement joins TRBV18 to TRBJ2-5; 11 bases match TRBD1. Losses at the gene ends were 3 bases for V and 3 bases for J; bases not matched to a gene: 0. This CDR3 contains 14 residues. CDR1 and CDR2 (germline): KGHSH, LQKENI.

The V call is TRBV5-6, the J call TRBJ1-6; D is uncertain. Germline V gives CDR1 SGHDT, CDR2 YYEEEE. Trimming took 2 bases from V and 8 from J, leaving 23 bases between them. The CDR3 sequence is 18 residues long. CDR3 sequence: CASSFIPQPPYSDSPLHF. DNA for the CDR3: TGTGCCAGCAGCTTTATCCCACAGCCACCCTACTCGGATTCACCCCTCCACTTT.

This clone has just one count. CDR3 loop: CASSLGTVGTGELFF. The DNA of the CDR3 is TGCGCCAGCAGCTTGGGGACAGTCGGCACCGGGGAGCTGTTTTTT. V is TRBV5-1 and J is TRBJ2-2, with D possibly being TRBD1 (6 bases). Germline V gene lookup returns CDR1 SGHRS and CDR2 YFSETQ. The CDR3 loop spans 15 amino acids. V lost 0 bases to trimming and J lost 4 bases, with 10 bases between them. Variable domain in full (rest from reference TRBV5-1 and TRBJ2-2): KAGVTQTPRYLIKTRGQQVTLSCSPISGHRSVSWYQQTPGQGLQFLFEYFSETQRNKGNFPGRFSGRQFSNSRSEMNVSTLELGDSALYLCASSLGTVGTGELFFGEGSRLTVL.

This clone showed up just once. The rearrangement uses TRBV5-1 and TRBJ2-5; tentative D call: TRBD1 (5 bases). V lost 4 bases and J lost 2, with 9 bases in between. This CDR3 is 13 amino acids long. The V gene's germline CDR1 is SGHRS and CDR2 YFSETQ. The CDR3 nucleotides read TGCGCCAGCAGCCCGCAGGGTCAAGAGACCCAGTACTTC. It yields the protein CASSPQGQETQYF.

The chain recombines TRBV19 with TRBJ2-3, with D tentatively TRBD2 (6 bases). There are 13 residues in the CDR3. V shed 0 bases and J shed 10 bases, with 11 bases lying between them. CDR1 and CDR2 from the germline V gene are LNHDA and SQIVND (reference sequence). CDR3 residues: CASSIDGGGPQYF. DNA of the CDR3: TGTGCCAGTAGTATAGATGGGGGAGGACCGCAGTATTTT.